This is a list of T cell receptor beta chains from one sample in a study of human T cells and chemical hapten exposure. TCRdb passed the RACE reads through MiXCR, listing each CDR3 protein once. The top ten hold 2% to 2.5% of the sample, which has around 250,000 distinct CDR3 sequences, about 8.1% seen once. Sequencing used whole blood, obtained in connection with sensitization to the hapten diphenylcyclopropenone (DPC). These receptors all come from a woman aged 40 to 55 with alopecia areata. Some clones in this sample may be carry-over from other donors' samples. CDR3s leave out the opening cysteine and the closing phenylalanine or tryptophan. Fields, in order: J gene, V gene, clone size, CDR3 protein. Size values are once, few and many counts, or a class for expanded clones, and some rows have none.

TRBJ2-5 TRBV5-5 few ASSLDRQPQETQY
TRBJ2-7 TRBV7-2 many ASSLGTASSYEQY
TRBJ2-4 TRBV21-1 NA ASSPHGSTGVRAKNIQY
TRBJ1-2 TRBV6-2/TRBV6-3 few ASSSPGERQPYGYT
TRBJ2-3 TRBV15 NA ATSSRRLAGLTDTQY
TRBJ2-7 TRBV7-9 many ASSPSGSLVGGQY
TRBJ2-4 TRBV7-3 NA ASSQSRDKNIQY
TRBJ2-7 TRBV25-1 many ASRSGTDYEQY
TRBJ2-2 TRBV6-2/TRBV6-3 few ASSGRVTGELF
TRBJ2-7 TRBV24-1 NA ATSDRETYEQY
TRBJ2-3 TRBV18 NA ASSPRDGYTQY
TRBJ1-4 TRBV6-6 NA ASSYNRGQDEKLF
TRBJ1-5 TRBV20-1 few SARGQGDQPQH
TRBJ1-1 TRBV10-3 NA AISERQKNTEAF
TRBJ2-1 TRBV11-1 many ASSLRSGEQF
TRBJ1-3 TRBV7-2 few ASSLENSSGNTIY
TRBJ2-5 TRBV5-4 many ASTLGETQY
TRBJ2-3 TRBV6-2/TRBV6-3 many ASSRGLQTSTDTQY
TRBJ1-6 TRBV3-1 few ASSPLRTSWTTTARRNSPLH
TRBJ1-3 TRBV6-6 many ASSTNGNTIY
TRBJ2-3 TRBV28 few ASSTWTESTDTQY
TRBJ2-1 TRBV6-2/TRBV6-3 NA ASKWDRGNEQF
TRBJ1-3 TRBV12-3/TRBV12-4 NA ASSRSGNTIY
TRBJ1-2 TRBV18 many ASSLDVSGQGKGYT
TRBJ1-1 TRBV9 NA ASSVVVGQGNTEAF
TRBJ2-7 TRBV12-3/TRBV12-4 NA ASSRGQGDADEQY
TRBJ1-6 TRBV4-3 many ASSPADRHNSPLH
TRBJ2-3 TRBV3-1 NA ASSQGLTGTDTQY
TRBJ2-3 TRBV20-1 NA SASIGWGARTDTQY
TRBJ2-7 TRBV6-2/TRBV6-3 many ASSIGTDAYEQY
TRBJ2-3 TRBV28 NA ASSLWFQGGTDTQY
TRBJ2-4 TRBV12-3/TRBV12-4 few ASIKTGENIQY
TRBJ2-2 TRBV4-1 NA ASSQLAGGPGELF
TRBJ1-1 TRBV20-1 NA SAREGTPNTEAF
TRBJ2-6 TRBV19 many ASGRDSRFSGANVLT
TRBJ2-3 TRBV5-1 few ASSLGVDFSTDTQY
TRBJ2-3 TRBV25-1 NA ASNSGTDTQY
TRBJ1-6 TRBV5-1 NA ASSLDGRSPLH
TRBJ1-1 TRBV10-3 NA AIRAGTENTEAF
TRBJ2-3 TRBV2 few ASSAGVTDTQY
TRBJ1-5 TRBV29-1 few SVGASNQPQH
TRBJ2-6 TRBV12-3/TRBV12-4 NA ASSLTGRISGANVLT
TRBJ2-2 TRBV12-3/TRBV12-4 NA ASSHRTGELF
TRBJ2-7 TRBV29-1 NA SVEVPGLPDHEQY
TRBJ2-3 TRBV2 NA ASSPASLRDTQY
TRBJ2-5 TRBV7-2 many ASSLDRLETQY
TRBJ1-1 TRBV12-3/TRBV12-4 many ASSLKPGSNTEAF
TRBJ2-3 TRBV24-1 medium-sized ATSDTSGSTDTQY
TRBJ1-1 TRBV28 few ASSLFGGGAF
TRBJ1-1 TRBV6-2/TRBV6-3 few ASSSAGQPNTEAF
TRBJ2-3 TRBV5-1 few ASSLDRVVTDTQY
TRBJ2-1 TRBV7-9 many ASIASYNEQF
TRBJ2-2 TRBV6-5 few ASSYGGGPPGELF
TRBJ1-1 TRBV29-1 NA SVVRGITEAF